These 2 T cell receptor beta chains originate from one sample sequenced in a study of cytomegalovirus exposure and HLA in healthy donors. It was with 60 Vbeta and 13 Jbeta primers that the PCR ran. Profiled with immunoSEQ multiplex PCR; TCRdb holds only in-frame clones, not every one. Of some 190,000 clones in the sample, 70% to 80% were seen once. Sequencing was done on a sample of PBMCs. The origin of the receptors is a young man in good health and CMV-seronegative.

This clone occurred once. The J gene is TRBJ2-5, the V gene TRBV2; 9 bases are shared with TRBD2. The length of the CDR3 is 15 residues. Germline CDR1 and CDR2: SNHLY and FYNNEI. Losses at the gene ends were 5 bases for V and 0 bases for J; bases not matched to a gene: 4. This chain's CDR3 is CASSLAGLYQETQYF. In DNA form, the CDR3 reads TGTGCCAGCAGTCTAGCGGGGCTGTACCAAGAGACCCAGTACTTC. Full variable domain (missing parts from reference TRBV2 and TRBJ2-5): EPEVTQTPSHQVTQMGQEVILRCVPISNHLYFYWYRQILGQKVEFLVSFYNNEISEKSEIFDDQFSVERPDGSNFTLKIRSTKLEDSAMYFCASSLAGLYQETQYFGPGTRLLVL.

In nucleotides, the CDR3 is TGTGCCAGCAGCTTAGCGCCCGGGACAGATCAAGAGACCCAGTACTTC. Translating it yields CASSLAPGTDQETQYF. This chain uses TRBV7-9 with TRBJ2-5, with 7 bases identical to TRBD1. Trimming at V came to 0 bases and at J to 2 bases, leaving 6 bases not matched to a gene. This CDR3 has 16 amino acids. From germline, CDR1 is SEHNR and CDR2 FQNEAQ (reference sequence).